The rows below give T cell receptor beta chains drawn from one sample of a study of cytomegalovirus exposure and HLA in healthy donors. The table came from immunoSEQ multiplex PCR; TCRdb's copy has only in-frame clones and leaves some out. The data show around 190,000 clones, 9.5% seen once. Material: PBMCs. The receptors were sampled from a woman in her thirties in good health and CMV-seropositive. Both conserved end residues are part of each CDR3.

j_call v_call cdr3_aa
TRBJ1-2 TRBV29-1 CSVDRGLNYGYTF
TRBJ2-7 TRBV7-8 CASSSTGDEYEQYF
TRBJ2-1 TRBV5-1 CASSLSLAGDKGEQFF
TRBJ2-5 TRBV6-1 CASSSRHFMKTQYF
TRBJ1-5 TRBV23-1 CASSQFVTENQPQHF
TRBJ2-5 TRBV5-6 CASSFIAGDETQYF
TRBJ2-5 TRBV6-1 CASSEGGETQYF
TRBJ2-1 TRBV30 CAWGAGGPLNEQFF
TRBJ1-4 TRBV25-1 CASSGKGQGGEKLFF
TRBJ1-1 TRBV30 CAWSVLDRKAFF
TRBJ1-1 TRBV15 CATHSGQGITEAFF
TRBJ1-2 TRBV18 CASSPVPSIEDGYTF
TRBJ1-4 TRBV5-1 CASSSTGGQEEKLFF
TRBJ2-2 TRBV9 CASSVGGGTGELFF
TRBJ2-1 TRBV19 CASSLHRQGVFDEQFF
TRBJ1-2 TRBV18 CASSPNRDGYTF
TRBJ2-7 TRBV7-9 CASSLVFGSSGSYEQYF
TRBJ2-5 TRBV4-2 CASSYSPGGLAGALGETQYF
TRBJ2-6 TRBV25-1 CASPGQGLSGANVLTF
TRBJ1-1 TRBV5-5 CASSLGLGVENTEAFF